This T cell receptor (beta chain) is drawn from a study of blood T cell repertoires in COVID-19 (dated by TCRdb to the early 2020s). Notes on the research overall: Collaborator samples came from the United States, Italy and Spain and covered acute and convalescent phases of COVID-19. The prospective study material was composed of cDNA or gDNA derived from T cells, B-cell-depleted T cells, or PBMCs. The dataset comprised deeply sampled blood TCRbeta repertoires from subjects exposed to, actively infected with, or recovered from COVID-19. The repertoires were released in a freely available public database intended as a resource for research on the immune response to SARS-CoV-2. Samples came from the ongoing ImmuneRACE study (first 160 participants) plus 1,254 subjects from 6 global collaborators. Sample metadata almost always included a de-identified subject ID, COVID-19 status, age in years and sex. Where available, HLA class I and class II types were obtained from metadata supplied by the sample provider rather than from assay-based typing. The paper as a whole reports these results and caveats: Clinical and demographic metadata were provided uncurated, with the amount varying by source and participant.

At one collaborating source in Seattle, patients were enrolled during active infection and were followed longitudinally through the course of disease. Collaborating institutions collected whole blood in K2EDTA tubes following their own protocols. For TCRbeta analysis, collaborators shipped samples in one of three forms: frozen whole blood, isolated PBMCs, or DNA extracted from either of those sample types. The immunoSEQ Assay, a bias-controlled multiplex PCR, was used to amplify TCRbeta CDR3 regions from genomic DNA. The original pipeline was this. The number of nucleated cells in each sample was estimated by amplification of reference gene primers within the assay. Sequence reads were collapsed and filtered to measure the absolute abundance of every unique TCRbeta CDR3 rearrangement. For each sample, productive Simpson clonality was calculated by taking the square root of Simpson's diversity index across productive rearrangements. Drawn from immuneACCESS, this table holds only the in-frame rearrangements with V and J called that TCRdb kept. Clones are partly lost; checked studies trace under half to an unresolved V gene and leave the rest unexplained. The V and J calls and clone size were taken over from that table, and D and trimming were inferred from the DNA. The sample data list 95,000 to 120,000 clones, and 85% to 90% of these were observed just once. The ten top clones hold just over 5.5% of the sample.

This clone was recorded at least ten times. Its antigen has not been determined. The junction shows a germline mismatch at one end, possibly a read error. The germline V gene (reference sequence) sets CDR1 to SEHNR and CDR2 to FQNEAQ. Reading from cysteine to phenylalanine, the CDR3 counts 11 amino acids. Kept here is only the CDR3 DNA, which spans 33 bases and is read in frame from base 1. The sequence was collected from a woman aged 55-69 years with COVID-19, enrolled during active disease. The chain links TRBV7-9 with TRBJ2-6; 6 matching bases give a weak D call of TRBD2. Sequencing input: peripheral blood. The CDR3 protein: CASSEGLRGRF. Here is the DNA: TGTGCCAGCAGCGAGGGGCTCCGGGGGAGGTTC.